This paragraph covers one T cell receptor (beta chain) sequence. Its antigen is unknown. Using immunoSEQ multiplex PCR, the repertoire was profiled, and TCRdb retains in-frame clones only, with some absent. The sample has some 120,000 clones, roughly 94% seen once. The data were obtained in a study of T cell responses to AZD1222 COVID-19 vaccine. Study-level findings and limits: Donor demographics were predominantly white British with a female majority; clonal diversity may be underestimated. Only 5 or 6 people who got AZD1222 tested seropositive at baseline.

Germline CDR1 reads SGHVS; CDR2 reads FNYEAQ. V lost 3 bases to trimming and J lost 0 bases, with 30 bases between them. This CDR3 has 22 residues. This sample comprised peripheral blood, obtained on day 0 of AZD1222 vaccination. The receptor's source is an adult in good health. The chain has TRBV7-6 and TRBJ1-5; tentatively, D is TRBD1 (6 bases). The CDR3 region has the DNA TGTGCCAGCAGCTTCGTAGGTTGCTGGACAGTCATTCAAGACCCTAGCAATCAGCCCCAGCATTTT. Translated, it gives CASSFVGCWTVIQDPSNQPQHF.